This T cell receptor beta chain was captured in a study of CD8 T cells in ankylosing spondylitis. General study points: As reported, disease-linked clones showed significant enrichment in matched ankylosing spondylitis synovial fluid. Those disease-linked clones were CD8+; they were also relatively rare in peripheral blood.

The germline V gene encodes CDR1 SGDLS and CDR2 YYNGEE. V lost 0 bases, J lost 5 bases, and 2 bases stayed unmatched. The CDR3 is made up of 14 amino acids. To note about this clonotype: Its antigen is as yet unknown.

TCRdb re-derived calls from the 5' RACE reads in MiXCR, one entry per CDR3 protein. The data contain some 27,000 distinct CDR3 sequences, 5.3% of them seen just once; the ten biggest clones take up around 1.9%. Sequencing was done on a sample of blood, either unsorted or a sorted T cell fraction (not recorded which). This sequence joins TRBV9 and TRBJ2-3; 8 nucleotides align to TRBD2. This receptor was taken from a female donor with ankylosing spondylitis or in good health (not recorded which). CDR3 coding DNA: TGTGCCAGCAGCGTAGACCTAGCGGGAGATACGCAGTATTTT. It encodes CASSVDLAGDTQYF.